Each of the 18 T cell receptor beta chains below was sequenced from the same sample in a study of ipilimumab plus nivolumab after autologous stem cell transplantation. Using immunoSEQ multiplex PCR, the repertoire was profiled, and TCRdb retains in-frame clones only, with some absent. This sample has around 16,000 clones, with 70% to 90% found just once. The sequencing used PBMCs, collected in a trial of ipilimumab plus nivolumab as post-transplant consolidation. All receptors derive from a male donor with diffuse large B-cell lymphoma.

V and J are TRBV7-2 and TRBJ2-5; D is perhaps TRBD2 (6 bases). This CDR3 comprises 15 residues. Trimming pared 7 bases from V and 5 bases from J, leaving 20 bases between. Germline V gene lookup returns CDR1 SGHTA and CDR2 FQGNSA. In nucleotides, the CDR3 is TGTGCCAGCACACGCGCCCTATCCGGAGGGGAGACCCAGTACTTC. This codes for CASTRALSGGETQYF.

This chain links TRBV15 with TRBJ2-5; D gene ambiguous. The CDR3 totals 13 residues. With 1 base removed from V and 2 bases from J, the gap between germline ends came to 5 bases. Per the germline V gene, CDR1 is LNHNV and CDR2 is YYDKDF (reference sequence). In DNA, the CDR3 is TGTGCCACCAGCAGAGGGCAGCAAGAGACCCAGTACTTC. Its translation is CATSRGQQETQYF. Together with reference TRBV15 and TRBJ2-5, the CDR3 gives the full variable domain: DAMVIQNPRYQVTQFGKPVTLSCSQTLNHNVMYWYQQKSSQAPKLLFHYYDKDFNNEADTPDNFQSRRPNTSFCFLDIRSPGLGDTAMYLCATSRGQQETQYFGPGTRLLVL.

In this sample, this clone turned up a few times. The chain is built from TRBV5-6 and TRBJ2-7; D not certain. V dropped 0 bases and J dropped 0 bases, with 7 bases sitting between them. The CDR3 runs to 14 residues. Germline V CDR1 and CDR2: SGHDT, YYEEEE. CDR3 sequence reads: CASSLASSSYEQYF. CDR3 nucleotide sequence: TGTGCCAGCAGCTTGGCCTCCTCCTCCTACGAGCAGTACTTC.

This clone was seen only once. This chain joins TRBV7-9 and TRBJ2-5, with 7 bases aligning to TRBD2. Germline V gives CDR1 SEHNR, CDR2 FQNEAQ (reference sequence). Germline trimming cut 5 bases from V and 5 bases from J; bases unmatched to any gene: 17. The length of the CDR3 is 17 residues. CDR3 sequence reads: CASSHYSGSGSMETQYF. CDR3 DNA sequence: TGTGCCAGCAGCCACTATAGTGGTAGCGGGTCGATGGAGACCCAGTACTTC.

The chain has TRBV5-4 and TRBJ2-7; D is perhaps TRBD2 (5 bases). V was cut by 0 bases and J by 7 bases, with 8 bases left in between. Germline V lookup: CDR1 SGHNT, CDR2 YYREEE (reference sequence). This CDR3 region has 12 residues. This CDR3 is CASSLEGGEQYF. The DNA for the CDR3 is TGTGCCAGCAGCTTGGAGGGCGGGGAGCAGTACTTC.

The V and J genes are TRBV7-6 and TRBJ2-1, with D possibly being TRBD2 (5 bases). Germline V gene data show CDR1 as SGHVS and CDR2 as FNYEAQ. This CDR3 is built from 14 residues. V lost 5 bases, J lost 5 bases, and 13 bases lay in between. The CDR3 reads CASSPLSGNNEQFF. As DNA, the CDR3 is TGTGCCAGCAGCCCCCTGTCGGGGAACAATGAGCAGTTCTTC.

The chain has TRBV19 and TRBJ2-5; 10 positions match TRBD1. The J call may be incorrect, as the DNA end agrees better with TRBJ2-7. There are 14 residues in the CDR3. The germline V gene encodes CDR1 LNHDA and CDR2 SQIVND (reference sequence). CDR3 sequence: CASSIGTGGYEQYF. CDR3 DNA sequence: TGTGCCAGTAGTATAGGGACAGGGGGTTACGAGCAGTACTTC.

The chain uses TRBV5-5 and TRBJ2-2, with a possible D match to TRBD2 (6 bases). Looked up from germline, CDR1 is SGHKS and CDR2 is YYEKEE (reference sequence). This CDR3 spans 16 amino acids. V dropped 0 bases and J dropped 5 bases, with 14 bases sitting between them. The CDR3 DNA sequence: TGTGCCAGCAGCTTGGACTCGGGAGTAAGAACCGGGGAGCTGTTTTTT. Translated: CASSLDSGVRTGELFF.

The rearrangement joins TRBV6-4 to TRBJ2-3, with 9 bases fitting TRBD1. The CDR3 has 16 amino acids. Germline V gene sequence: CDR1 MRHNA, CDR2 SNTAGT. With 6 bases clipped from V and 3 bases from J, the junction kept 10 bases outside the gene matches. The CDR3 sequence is CASSSGTGKGTDTQYF. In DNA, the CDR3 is TGTGCCAGCAGCTCCGGGACAGGGAAGGGGACAGATACGCAGTATTTT.

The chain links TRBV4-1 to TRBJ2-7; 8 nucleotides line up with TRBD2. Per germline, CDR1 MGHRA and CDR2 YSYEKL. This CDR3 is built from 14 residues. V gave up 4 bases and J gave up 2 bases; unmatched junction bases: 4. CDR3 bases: TGCGCCAGCAGCCTCCGGGAGGGGGCCTACGAGCAGTACTTC. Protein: CASSLREGAYEQYF.

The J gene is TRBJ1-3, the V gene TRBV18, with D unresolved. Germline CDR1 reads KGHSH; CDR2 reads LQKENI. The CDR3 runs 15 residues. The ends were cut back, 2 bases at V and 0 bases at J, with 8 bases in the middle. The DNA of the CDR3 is TGTGCCAGCTCACCAAGCCAGAGCTCTGGAAACACCATATATTTT. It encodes CASSPSQSSGNTIYF.

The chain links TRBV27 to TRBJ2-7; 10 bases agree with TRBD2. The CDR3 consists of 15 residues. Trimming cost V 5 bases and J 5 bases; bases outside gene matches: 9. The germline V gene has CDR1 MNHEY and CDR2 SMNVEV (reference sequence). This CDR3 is CASSTPGLANHEQYF. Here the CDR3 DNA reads TGTGCCAGCAGTACACCGGGACTAGCGAACCACGAGCAGTACTTC.

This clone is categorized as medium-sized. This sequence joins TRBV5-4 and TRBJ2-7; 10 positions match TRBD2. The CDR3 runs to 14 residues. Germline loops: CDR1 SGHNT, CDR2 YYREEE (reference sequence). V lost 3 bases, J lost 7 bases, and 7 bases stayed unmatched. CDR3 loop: CASSSSSGSTEQYF. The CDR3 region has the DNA TGTGCCAGCAGCTCATCTAGCGGGAGTACTGAGCAGTACTTC.

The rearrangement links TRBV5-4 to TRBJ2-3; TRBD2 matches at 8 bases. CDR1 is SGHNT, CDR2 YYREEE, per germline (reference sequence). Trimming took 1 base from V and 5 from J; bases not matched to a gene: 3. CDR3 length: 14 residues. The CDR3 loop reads CASSLLAGGDTQYF. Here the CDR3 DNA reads TGTGCCAGCAGCTTGCTGGCGGGGGGAGATACGCAGTATTTT.

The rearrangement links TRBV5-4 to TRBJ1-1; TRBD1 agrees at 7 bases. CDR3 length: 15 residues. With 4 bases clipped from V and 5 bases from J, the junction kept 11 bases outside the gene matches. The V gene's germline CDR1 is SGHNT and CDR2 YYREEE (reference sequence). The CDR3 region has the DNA TGTGCCAGCAGCCCGAGAACAGGGGAAGGTACTGAAGCTTTCTTT. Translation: CASSPRTGEGTEAFF.

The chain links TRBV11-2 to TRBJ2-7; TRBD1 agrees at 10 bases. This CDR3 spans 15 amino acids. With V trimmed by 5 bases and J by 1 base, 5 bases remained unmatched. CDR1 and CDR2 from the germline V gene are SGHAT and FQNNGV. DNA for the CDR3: TGTGCCAGCAGCCTAGTGGGACAGGGGTCCTACGAGCAGTACTTC. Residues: CASSLVGQGSYEQYF.

CDR3 loop: CASSLGRMDSQAGYTF. CDR3 nucleotides: TGTGCCAGCAGCTTAGGGCGGATGGACAGTCAAGCCGGCTACACCTTC. This chain joins TRBV11-2 and TRBJ1-2, with D possibly TRBD1 on 6 matching bases. Germline V gives CDR1 SGHAT, CDR2 FQNNGV. V shed 1 base and J shed 8 bases, with 20 bases lying between them. CDR3 size: 16 residues.

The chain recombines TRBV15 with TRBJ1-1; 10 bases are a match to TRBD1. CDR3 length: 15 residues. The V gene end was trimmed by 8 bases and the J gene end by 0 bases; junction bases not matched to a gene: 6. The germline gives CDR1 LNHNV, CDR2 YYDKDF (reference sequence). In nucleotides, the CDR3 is TGTGCCACCGACAAGGGACAGGGGATGAACACTGAAGCTTTCTTT. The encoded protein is CATDKGQGMNTEAFF.